The rows below give T cell receptor beta chains drawn from one sample of a study of blood T cell repertoires in COVID-19. This table comes from immunoSEQ multiplex PCR, and its TCRdb copy is limited to in-frame clones, with some not included. The repertoire holds 30,000 to 40,000 clones, with under 90% as singletons. Sample: peripheral blood. These receptors all come from a man aged 55 to 69 with COVID-19, enrolled during active disease. CDR3s include the opening cysteine and the closing phenylalanine or tryptophan. Fields, in order: CDR3 DNA, CDR3 protein, V gene, D gene, J gene, clone size. D genes are given only for firm matches. Some rows mark clone size as missing; the rest say once, few, many or name a class of expanded clone.

cdr3_nt: TGTGCCAGCATGGAGGGTGGGAGGGCCCACGACGAGCAGTACTTC
cdr3_aa: CASMEGGRAHDEQYF
v_call: TRBV2
d_call: TRBD2
j_call: TRBJ2-7
clone_size: once

cdr3_nt: TGCGCCAGCAGCTTGGCCAGTGACTACGAGCAGTACTTC
cdr3_aa: CASSLASDYEQYF
v_call: TRBV5-1
d_call: -
j_call: TRBJ2-7
clone_size: few

cdr3_nt: TGTGCCAGCAGCTTACAGGGGGCGGTCACTGAAGCTTTCTTT
cdr3_aa: CASSLQGAVTEAFF
v_call: TRBV7-9
d_call: TRBD1
j_call: TRBJ1-1
clone_size: -

cdr3_nt: TGTGCCAGCAGCCAGAACGGAGACGGCTACACCTTC
cdr3_aa: CASSQNGDGYTF
v_call: TRBV9
d_call: -
j_call: TRBJ1-2
clone_size: -

cdr3_nt: TGTGCCAGCTCACCACCGGGCACCACTGAAGCTTTCTTT
cdr3_aa: CASSPPGTTEAFF
v_call: TRBV18
d_call: -
j_call: TRBJ1-1
clone_size: -

cdr3_nt: TGTGCCAGCAGCTTGGGCCGGGGGTTGGACTATGGCTACACCTTC
cdr3_aa: CASSLGRGLDYGYTF
v_call: TRBV5-4
d_call: -
j_call: TRBJ1-2
clone_size: -

cdr3_nt: TGTGCCAGCAGTCCCGGCAGGGGGCCTGACTCTGGGGCCAACGTCCTGACTTTC
cdr3_aa: CASSPGRGPDSGANVLTF
v_call: TRBV27
d_call: TRBD1
j_call: TRBJ2-6
clone_size: -

cdr3_nt: TGTGCCAGCAGTCAACCGGGCCGTGGACTAACCGAGCAGTACTTC
cdr3_aa: CASSQPGRGLTEQYF
v_call: TRBV6-6
d_call: -
j_call: TRBJ2-7
clone_size: -

cdr3_nt: TGTGCCAGCAGTTTAGAAGGAGGGAGCGAAAAACTGTTTTTT
cdr3_aa: CASSLEGGSEKLFF
v_call: TRBV28
d_call: -
j_call: TRBJ1-4
clone_size: -

cdr3_nt: TGCGCCAGCAGCTTGGGGGCCGGGGGAGGGTCACCCCTCCACTTT
cdr3_aa: CASSLGAGGGSPLHF
v_call: TRBV5-1
d_call: -
j_call: TRBJ1-6
clone_size: -

cdr3_nt: TGCGCCAGCAGCTTGTCCGGGACTGAGACCCAGTACTTC
cdr3_aa: CASSLSGTETQYF
v_call: TRBV5-1
d_call: -
j_call: TRBJ2-5
clone_size: -

cdr3_nt: TGTGCCAGCAGTTTATCGGGGCCTGGGTATGAGCAGTTCTTC
cdr3_aa: CASSLSGPGYEQFF
v_call: TRBV27
d_call: -
j_call: TRBJ2-1
clone_size: -

cdr3_nt: TGCGCCAGCAGCCCCGGCCCGGGGAACACTGAAGCTTTCTTT
cdr3_aa: CASSPGPGNTEAFF
v_call: TRBV5-1
d_call: -
j_call: TRBJ1-1
clone_size: -

cdr3_nt: TGTGCCAGCAGAAGGGGCGGGACCAACCCATTCAGCTCCTACAATGAGCAGTTCTTC
cdr3_aa: CASRRGGTNPFSSYNEQFF
v_call: TRBV27
d_call: -
j_call: TRBJ2-1
clone_size: -

cdr3_nt: TGTGCCAGCAGTTACTCCCAGGGTTGGGGCAATGAGCAGTTCTTC
cdr3_aa: CASSYSQGWGNEQFF
v_call: TRBV6-5
d_call: -
j_call: TRBJ2-1
clone_size: -

cdr3_nt: TGTGCCAGCAGCTTAGCGCGGGCAGCGGATTGGAGCACTGAAGCTTTCTTT
cdr3_aa: CASSLARAADWSTEAFF
v_call: TRBV7-9
d_call: -
j_call: TRBJ1-1
clone_size: -

cdr3_nt: TGCGCCAGCAGCTTGAGGCTAGCGGGGTACAATGAGCAGTTCTTC
cdr3_aa: CASSLRLAGYNEQFF
v_call: TRBV5-1
d_call: TRBD2
j_call: TRBJ2-1
clone_size: -

cdr3_nt: TGTGCCAAGGACACGACAGGAACGATTTCACCCCTCCACTTT
cdr3_aa: CAKDTTGTISPLHF
v_call: TRBV19
d_call: -
j_call: TRBJ1-6
clone_size: -

cdr3_nt: TGTGCCAGCAGCCCCGTCCCCTACGAGCAGTACTTC
cdr3_aa: CASSPVPYEQYF
v_call: TRBV7-9
d_call: -
j_call: TRBJ2-7
clone_size: -

cdr3_nt: TGTGCCTGGCAGGGTCTGGGCTCTAGCACAGATACGCAGTATTTT
cdr3_aa: CAWQGLGSSTDTQYF
v_call: TRBV30
d_call: -
j_call: TRBJ2-3
clone_size: few

cdr3_nt: TGTGCCAGCAGCCGGGGAATGGGGGGATTCAATGAGCAGTTCTTC
cdr3_aa: CASSRGMGGFNEQFF
v_call: TRBV3-1/TRBV3-2
d_call: -
j_call: TRBJ2-1
clone_size: -

cdr3_nt: TGTGCCAGCAGTCGCACAGTGAGAACTGAAGCTTTCTTT
cdr3_aa: CASSRTVRTEAFF
v_call: TRBV12-3/TRBV12-4
d_call: -
j_call: TRBJ1-1
clone_size: few

cdr3_nt: TGTGCCAGCAGCTCCCGGAGCTTTCCGGGAGAGCAGTACTTC
cdr3_aa: CASSSRSFPGEQYF
v_call: TRBV11-3
d_call: -
j_call: TRBJ2-7
clone_size: -

cdr3_nt: TGTGCCAGCAGCGACAGTCTCTATGGCTACACCTTC
cdr3_aa: CASSDSLYGYTF
v_call: TRBV6-5
d_call: -
j_call: TRBJ1-2
clone_size: once

cdr3_nt: TGTGCCAGCAGCCAAGAAATTTTGTCGGTTGGCTACACCTTC
cdr3_aa: CASSQEILSVGYTF
v_call: TRBV14
d_call: -
j_call: TRBJ1-2
clone_size: -

cdr3_nt: TGTGCCAGCAGCTTGGCGTCGGGAATCGATCAGCCCCAGCATTTT
cdr3_aa: CASSLASGIDQPQHF
v_call: TRBV5-5
d_call: -
j_call: TRBJ1-5
clone_size: once

cdr3_nt: TGTGCCAGCGGATCGACAGGGGCCCAGGGGGGTTATGGCTACACCTTC
cdr3_aa: CASGSTGAQGGYGYTF
v_call: TRBV3-1/TRBV3-2
d_call: TRBD1
j_call: TRBJ1-2
clone_size: -

cdr3_nt: TGTGCCAGCAGCACGACAGAGAACACCGGGGAGCTGTTTTTT
cdr3_aa: CASSTTENTGELFF
v_call: TRBV6-5
d_call: -
j_call: TRBJ2-2
clone_size: -

cdr3_nt: TGTGCCTCAGATAACCGGGACAGCAATTCACCCCTCCACTTT
cdr3_aa: CASDNRDSNSPLHF
v_call: TRBV30
d_call: TRBD1
j_call: TRBJ1-6
clone_size: few

cdr3_nt: TGTGCCAGCAGTTCCTGGACAGGATTTCTTATCAATTCACCCCTCCACTTT
cdr3_aa: CASSSWTGFLINSPLHF
v_call: TRBV6-2/TRBV6-3
d_call: TRBD1
j_call: TRBJ1-6
clone_size: -

cdr3_nt: TGTGCCAGCAGCGTAGAGGGCAGGGGGCGCGGTACAGATACGCAGTATTTT
cdr3_aa: CASSVEGRGRGTDTQYF
v_call: TRBV9
d_call: TRBD1
j_call: TRBJ2-3
clone_size: -

cdr3_nt: TGTGCCAGTCAGACTTCCTCCCCTGAAGCTTTCTTT
cdr3_aa: CASQTSSPEAFF
v_call: TRBV19
d_call: -
j_call: TRBJ1-1
clone_size: -

cdr3_nt: TGCGCCAGCAGCCAAGATAGGGGAACTGAAGCTTTCTTT
cdr3_aa: CASSQDRGTEAFF
v_call: TRBV4-3
d_call: -
j_call: TRBJ1-1
clone_size: -

cdr3_nt: TGTGCCAGCAGCCAAGATCTGGCGGTGAACTACGAGCAGTACTTC
cdr3_aa: CASSQDLAVNYEQYF
v_call: TRBV4-2
d_call: -
j_call: TRBJ2-7
clone_size: -

cdr3_nt: TGTGCCGGCCGACCCTGGGGGGAAGGGAACACCATATATTTT
cdr3_aa: CAGRPWGEGNTIYF
v_call: TRBV30
d_call: -
j_call: TRBJ1-3
clone_size: -

cdr3_nt: TGTGCCACCAGCAGAGTCAGGGATCAGCCCCAGCATTTT
cdr3_aa: CATSRVRDQPQHF
v_call: TRBV15
d_call: -
j_call: TRBJ1-5
clone_size: -

cdr3_nt: TGTGCCAGCAGCAAGGCCGGGGACAAAAATGAAGCTTTCTTT
cdr3_aa: CASSKAGDKNEAFF
v_call: TRBV27
d_call: -
j_call: TRBJ1-1
clone_size: -

cdr3_nt: TGTGCCAGCAGTTTAGGGACAGTTAATTCACCCCTCCACTTT
cdr3_aa: CASSLGTVNSPLHF
v_call: TRBV7-2
d_call: TRBD1
j_call: TRBJ1-6
clone_size: -

cdr3_nt: TGTGCCAGCAGGACAGGGGCGAACTATGGCTACACCTTC
cdr3_aa: CASRTGANYGYTF
v_call: TRBV12-3/TRBV12-4
d_call: TRBD1
j_call: TRBJ1-2
clone_size: -

cdr3_nt: TGTGCCATCAGTGATACGACAGGGGGCTTTGGCTACACCTTC
cdr3_aa: CAISDTTGGFGYTF
v_call: TRBV10-3
d_call: TRBD1
j_call: TRBJ1-2
clone_size: few

cdr3_nt: TGTGCCAGCAGCGTAGATGGGGGGGAGCCCCAGCATTTT
cdr3_aa: CASSVDGGEPQHF
v_call: TRBV9
d_call: -
j_call: TRBJ1-5
clone_size: -

cdr3_nt: TGTGCCAGCAGCTCAATCTCTAGCGGGAGGCCGGGGGATACGCAGTATTTT
cdr3_aa: CASSSISSGRPGDTQYF
v_call: TRBV28
d_call: TRBD2
j_call: TRBJ2-3
clone_size: -

cdr3_nt: TGCGCCAGCAGTGATAAGGGACAGGGGCCCCGAGAACAGTTCTTC
cdr3_aa: CASSDKGQGPREQFF
v_call: TRBV10-1
d_call: TRBD1
j_call: TRBJ2-1
clone_size: -

cdr3_nt: TGTGCCAGCAGCTATACAGAGACTGAAGCTTTCTTT
cdr3_aa: CASSYTETEAFF
v_call: TRBV6-6
d_call: -
j_call: TRBJ1-1
clone_size: -

cdr3_nt: TGTGCCAGCAGCCAAGTGGGACAGGGTCCACCCCTCCACTTT
cdr3_aa: CASSQVGQGPPLHF
v_call: TRBV3-1/TRBV3-2
d_call: TRBD1
j_call: TRBJ1-6
clone_size: -

cdr3_nt: TGTGCCATAGGCAGGGATGGCAATCAGCCCCAGCATTTT
cdr3_aa: CAIGRDGNQPQHF
v_call: TRBV10-3
d_call: -
j_call: TRBJ1-5
clone_size: -

cdr3_nt: TGTGCCAGCAGCGTAGGGACTAGCGGACGCTCCTACAATGAGCAGTTCTTC
cdr3_aa: CASSVGTSGRSYNEQFF
v_call: TRBV9
d_call: TRBD2
j_call: TRBJ2-1
clone_size: -

cdr3_nt: TGTGCCATCACCAGGACTAACACCGGGGAGCTGTTTTTT
cdr3_aa: CAITRTNTGELFF
v_call: TRBV10-3
d_call: -
j_call: TRBJ2-2
clone_size: -

cdr3_nt: TGTGCCAGTAGTATAGAGGGCGGGGACAATGAGCAGTTCTTC
cdr3_aa: CASSIEGGDNEQFF
v_call: TRBV19
d_call: -
j_call: TRBJ2-1
clone_size: once